This TCR beta chain appears in the sequencing data of a study of OX40 agonist ivuxolimab in advanced cancers. About the study: About 42% of patients had received prior checkpoint inhibitor therapy. Among those treated, three patients had partial responses, one with hepatocellular carcinoma and two with cutaneous melanoma.

The CDR3 totals 15 residues. Germline lookup yields CDR1 MNHEY and CDR2 SVGAGI. This clone was counted a single time. The target antigen is unknown. The repertoire was sequenced with immunoSEQ multiplex PCR; TCRdb's copy has only in-frame clones and lacks some. The repertoire holds 34,000 or so clones, 80% to 90% seen once, with roughly 21% in the top ten. Study-level points and caveats: There was clonal expansion of CD4+ and CD8+ blood T cells by week 6 at 0.1 to 3.0 mg/kg.

This clonotype was obtained from an adult with an advanced solid tumor such as melanoma, head and neck, liver or kidney cancer. The sequences come from CD4+ or CD8+ T cells sorted from blood, collected in a trial of the OX40 agonist ivuxolimab. The rearrangement uses TRBV6-5 and TRBJ2-5; D is uncertain. The J call may be wrong; the DNA end is better matched by TRBJ2-7. The CDR3, as DNA: TGTGCCAGCAGTTACGGGCGCCCCAACACCTACGAGCAGTACTTC. Amino acid sequence: CASSYGRPNTYEQYF.